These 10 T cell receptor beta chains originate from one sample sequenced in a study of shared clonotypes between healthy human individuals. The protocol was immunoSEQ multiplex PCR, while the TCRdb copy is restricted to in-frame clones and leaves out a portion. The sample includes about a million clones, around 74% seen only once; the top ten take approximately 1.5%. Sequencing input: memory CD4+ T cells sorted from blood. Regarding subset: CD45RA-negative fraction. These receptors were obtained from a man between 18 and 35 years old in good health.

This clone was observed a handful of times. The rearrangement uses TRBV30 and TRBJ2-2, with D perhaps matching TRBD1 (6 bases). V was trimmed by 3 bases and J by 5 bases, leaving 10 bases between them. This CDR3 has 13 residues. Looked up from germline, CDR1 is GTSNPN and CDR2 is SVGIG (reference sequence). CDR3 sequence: CAWSRGYTGELFF. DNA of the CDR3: TGTGCCTGGAGCAGGGGTTATACCGGGGAGCTGTTTTTT.

The CDR3 protein is CASSELGYGEKLFF. The CDR3 nucleotides read TGTGCCAGCAGTGAATTGGGGTATGGTGAAAAACTGTTTTTT. V gene TRBV6-1 combines with J gene TRBJ1-4; D gene ambiguous. Per germline, CDR1 MNHNS and CDR2 SASEGT. The V gene lost 2 bases and the J gene lost 7 bases, with 11 bases spanning the gap. The CDR3 sequence is 14 residues long.

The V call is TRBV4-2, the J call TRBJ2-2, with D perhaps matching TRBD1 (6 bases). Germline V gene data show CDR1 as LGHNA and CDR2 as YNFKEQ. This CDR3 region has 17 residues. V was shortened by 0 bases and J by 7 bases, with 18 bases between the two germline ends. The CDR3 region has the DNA TGTGCCAGCAGCCAAGATGTGAAGGCAGGGGAAATCGGGGAGCTGTTTTTT. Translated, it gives CASSQDVKAGEIGELFF.

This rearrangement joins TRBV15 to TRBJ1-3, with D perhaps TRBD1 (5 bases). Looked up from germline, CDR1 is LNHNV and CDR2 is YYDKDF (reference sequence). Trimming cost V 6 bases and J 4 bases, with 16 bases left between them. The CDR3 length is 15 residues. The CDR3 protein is CATRAPGGNGNTIYF. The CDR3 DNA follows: TGTGCCACCAGGGCCCCGGGGGGGAACGGAAACACCATATATTTT.

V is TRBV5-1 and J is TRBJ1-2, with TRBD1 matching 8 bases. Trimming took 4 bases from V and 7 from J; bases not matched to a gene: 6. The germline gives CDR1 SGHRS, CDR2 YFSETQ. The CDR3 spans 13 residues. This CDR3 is CASSATGESGYTF. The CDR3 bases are TGCGCCAGCAGCGCGACAGGGGAATCTGGCTACACCTTC.

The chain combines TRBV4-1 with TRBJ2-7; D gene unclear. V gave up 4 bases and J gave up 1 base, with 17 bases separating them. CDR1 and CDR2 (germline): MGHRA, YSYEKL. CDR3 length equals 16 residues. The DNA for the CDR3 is TGCGCCAGCAGCCCGACCCAACGGACGGTGTCCTACGAGCAGTACTTC. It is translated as CASSPTQRTVSYEQYF.

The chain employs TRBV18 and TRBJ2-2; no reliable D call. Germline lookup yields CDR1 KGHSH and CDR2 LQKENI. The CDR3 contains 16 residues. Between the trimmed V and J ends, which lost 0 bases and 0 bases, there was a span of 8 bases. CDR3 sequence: CASSPPNSANTGELFF. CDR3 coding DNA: TGTGCCAGCTCACCACCGAACAGTGCGAACACCGGGGAGCTGTTTTTT. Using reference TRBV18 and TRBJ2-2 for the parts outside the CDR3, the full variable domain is NAGVMQNPRHLVRRRGQEARLRCSPMKGHSHVYWYRQLPEEGLKFMVYLQKENIIDESGMPKERFSAEFPKEGPSILRIQQVVRGDSAAYFCASSPPNSANTGELFFGEGSRLTVL.

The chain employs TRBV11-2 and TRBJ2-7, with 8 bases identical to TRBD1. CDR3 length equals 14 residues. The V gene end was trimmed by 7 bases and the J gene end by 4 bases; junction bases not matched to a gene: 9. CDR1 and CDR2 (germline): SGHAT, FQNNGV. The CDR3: CASTAWTGRYEQYF. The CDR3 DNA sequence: TGTGCCAGCACCGCGTGGACAGGGCGATACGAGCAGTACTTC.

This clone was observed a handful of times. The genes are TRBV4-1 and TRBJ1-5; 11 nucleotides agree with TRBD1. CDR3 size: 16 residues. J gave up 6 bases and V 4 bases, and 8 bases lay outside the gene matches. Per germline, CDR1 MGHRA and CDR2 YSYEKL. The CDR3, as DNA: TGCGCCAGCAGCCGCATTTCGGGACAGGGGGTTCAGCCCCAGCATTTT. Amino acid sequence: CASSRISGQGVQPQHF.

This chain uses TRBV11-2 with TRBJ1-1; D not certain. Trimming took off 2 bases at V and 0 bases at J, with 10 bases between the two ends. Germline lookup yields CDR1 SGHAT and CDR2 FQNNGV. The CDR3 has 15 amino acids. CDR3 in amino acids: CASSLNIALNTEAFF. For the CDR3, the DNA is TGTGCCAGCAGCTTAAATATAGCCTTGAACACTGAAGCTTTCTTT. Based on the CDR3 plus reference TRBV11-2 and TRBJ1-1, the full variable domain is EAGVAQSPRYKIIEKRQSVAFWCNPISGHATLYWYQQILGQGPKLLIQFQNNGVVDDSQLPKDRFSAERLKGVDSTLKIQPAKLEDSAVYLCASSLNIALNTEAFFGQGTRLTVV.